A selection of T cell receptor beta chains follows, all from one sample in a study of cytomegalovirus exposure and HLA in healthy donors. Generated by immunoSEQ multiplex PCR, the TCRdb table keeps only in-frame clones and is missing some. Seen in this sample are around 44,000 clones; the ten most common clones hold about 6%. The source material was PBMCs. The receptors shown here come from a male donor in good health and CMV-seropositive. Both conserved end residues are part of each CDR3. The order of the fields is CDR3 protein, V gene, J gene.

CDR3aa: CASSSGGEQFF
v_gene: TRBV27
j_gene: TRBJ2-1

CDR3aa: CASSQGGGGSGETQYF
v_gene: TRBV14
j_gene: TRBJ2-5

CDR3aa: CASSYPRTSGDLNF
v_gene: TRBV6-6
j_gene: TRBJ2-5

CDR3aa: CASSWKAESSYNEQFF
v_gene: TRBV7-2
j_gene: TRBJ2-1

CDR3aa: CASSQDHGGPNYEQYF
v_gene: TRBV4-1
j_gene: TRBJ2-7

CDR3aa: CASSIGLAESDTQYF
v_gene: TRBV19
j_gene: TRBJ2-3

CDR3aa: CASSPHPGNYGYTF
v_gene: TRBV27
j_gene: TRBJ1-2

CDR3aa: CASSQISGSGNTIYF
v_gene: TRBV7-9
j_gene: TRBJ1-3

CDR3aa: CASSEGGTGSYEQYF
v_gene: TRBV2
j_gene: TRBJ2-7

CDR3aa: CASSLGSGGLDEQYF
v_gene: TRBV5-1
j_gene: TRBJ2-7

CDR3aa: CANGDRASPNYGYTF
v_gene: TRBV27
j_gene: TRBJ1-2

CDR3aa: CASTQNRAQETQYF
v_gene: TRBV5-1
j_gene: TRBJ2-5

CDR3aa: CASSFGTGANYGYTF
v_gene: TRBV6-5
j_gene: TRBJ1-2

CDR3aa: CASSVGGGSYNEQFF
v_gene: TRBV9
j_gene: TRBJ2-1

CDR3aa: CASRRVGTQYF
v_gene: TRBV7-2
j_gene: TRBJ2-3

CDR3aa: CASSQLQASNQPQHF
v_gene: TRBV4-2
j_gene: TRBJ1-5

CDR3aa: CASSLAGGPETQYF
v_gene: TRBV5-4
j_gene: TRBJ2-5

CDR3aa: CSVLTGGRNTIYF
v_gene: TRBV29-1
j_gene: TRBJ1-3

CDR3aa: CSASTEETQYF
v_gene: TRBV20-1
j_gene: TRBJ2-5

CDR3aa: CASLGPSGGAYEQFF
v_gene: TRBV11-2
j_gene: TRBJ2-1

CDR3aa: CASSLRQGSGNQPQHF
v_gene: TRBV27
j_gene: TRBJ1-5

CDR3aa: CASSLGDSIGTEAFF
v_gene: TRBV6-6
j_gene: TRBJ1-1

CDR3aa: CASRPAGVGNTEAFF
v_gene: TRBV6-1
j_gene: TRBJ1-1

CDR3aa: CASQGFGYTEAFF
v_gene: TRBV6-1
j_gene: TRBJ1-1

CDR3aa: CASSEGTGTNEKLFF
v_gene: TRBV4-3
j_gene: TRBJ1-4

CDR3aa: CASSGGSYEQYF
v_gene: TRBV9
j_gene: NA

CDR3aa: CASSQDPGQGNQPQHF
v_gene: TRBV4-1
j_gene: TRBJ1-5

CDR3aa: CASSRDRGLGNEQFF
v_gene: TRBV9
j_gene: TRBJ2-1

CDR3aa: CAWSNVGRYNEQFF
v_gene: TRBV30
j_gene: TRBJ2-1

CDR3aa: CASSYSRVGNQPQHF
v_gene: TRBV6-5
j_gene: TRBJ1-5

CDR3aa: CASSLGGGTEEFF
v_gene: TRBV7-8
j_gene: TRBJ2-1

CDR3aa: CASSLSGGEQYF
v_gene: TRBV27
j_gene: TRBJ2-7

CDR3aa: CASGLAITGVIRPQHF
v_gene: TRBV12-5
j_gene: TRBJ1-5

CDR3aa: CASSWGGLGNQPQHF
v_gene: TRBV28
j_gene: TRBJ1-5

CDR3aa: CASSLAPGGHQETQYF
v_gene: TRBV28
j_gene: TRBJ2-5

CDR3aa: CASSEGSIDGEKLFF
v_gene: TRBV6-1
j_gene: TRBJ1-4

CDR3aa: CASSLDRDSLYEQYF
v_gene: TRBV11-2
j_gene: TRBJ2-7

CDR3aa: CASSPLSNRGEKLFF
v_gene: TRBV14
j_gene: TRBJ1-4

CDR3aa: CASSFGPSYEQYF
v_gene: TRBV7-9
j_gene: TRBJ2-7

CDR3aa: CASSIPTGGGTWYGYTF
v_gene: TRBV19
j_gene: TRBJ1-2

CDR3aa: CASSPGDNQPQHF
v_gene: TRBV7-9
j_gene: TRBJ1-5

CDR3aa: CASSYAGGLDNEQFF
v_gene: TRBV5-6
j_gene: TRBJ2-1

CDR3aa: CAISEPGTAHYGYTF
v_gene: TRBV10-3
j_gene: TRBJ1-2

CDR3aa: CAISVTGDSNQPQHF
v_gene: TRBV10-3
j_gene: TRBJ1-5

CDR3aa: CASSVALQQATNYGYTF
v_gene: TRBV9
j_gene: TRBJ1-2

CDR3aa: CASSLTSRGHRLREKLFF
v_gene: TRBV28
j_gene: TRBJ1-4

CDR3aa: CASGPGGGVYEQYF
v_gene: TRBV5-4
j_gene: TRBJ2-7

CDR3aa: CASSIGTSSQETQYF
v_gene: TRBV27
j_gene: TRBJ2-5

CDR3aa: CASSRLVVDTQYF
v_gene: TRBV9
j_gene: TRBJ2-3

CDR3aa: CASKTGGRGTNEKLFF
v_gene: TRBV28
j_gene: TRBJ1-4

CDR3aa: CASSAGGGARDTQYF
v_gene: TRBV19
j_gene: TRBJ2-3

CDR3aa: CASSPASWASGTRTDTQYF
v_gene: TRBV7-2
j_gene: TRBJ2-3

CDR3aa: CAWSVLSPGGYTF
v_gene: TRBV30
j_gene: TRBJ1-2

CDR3aa: CASSPHPGETQYF
v_gene: TRBV9
j_gene: TRBJ2-5

CDR3aa: CASSPDRGSTGELFF
v_gene: TRBV11-2
j_gene: TRBJ2-2

CDR3aa: CSVVTGAETQYF
v_gene: TRBV29-1
j_gene: TRBJ2-5

CDR3aa: CASSWGTGDGYTF
v_gene: TRBV5-5
j_gene: TRBJ1-2

CDR3aa: CASSYGQAPYGYTF
v_gene: TRBV6-5
j_gene: TRBJ1-2

CDR3aa: CSVQGLGSYEQYF
v_gene: TRBV29-1
j_gene: TRBJ2-7